A selection of T cell receptor beta chains follows, all from one sample in a study of blood T cell repertoires in COVID-19. Assay used: immunoSEQ multiplex PCR; TCRdb lists only in-frame clones, some missing. The table lists roughly 250,000 clones, approximately 85% of them singletons. Sequencing was performed on PBMCs or T cells enriched from blood (not recorded which). The receptors come from a woman aged 50 to 60 who had recovered from COVID-19. Both conserved end residues are part of each CDR3. Each record gives: D gene, V gene, J gene, clone size, CDR3 length, CDR3 DNA, CDR3 protein. D genes are given only for firm matches. Clone size appears in some rows only: once, few, many, or a class for an expanded clone.

d_gene: NA; v_gene: TRBV6-2/TRBV6-3; j_gene: TRBJ1-2; abundance: NA; len: 13; CDR3nt: TGTGCCAGCAGTTCCAGGTTACTCGATGGCTACACCTTC; CDR3aa: CASSSRLLDGYTF
d_gene: NA; v_gene: TRBV30; j_gene: TRBJ1-4; abundance: NA; len: 14; CDR3nt: TGTGCCTGGAGTGTGGGGGCGGGAGGTGAAAAACTGTTTTTT; CDR3aa: CAWSVGAGGEKLFF
d_gene: NA; v_gene: TRBV7-2; j_gene: TRBJ2-4; abundance: few; len: 16; CDR3nt: TGTGCCAGCAGCTCCCGGGGGGACAGGGCCAAAAACATTCAGTACTTC; CDR3aa: CASSSRGDRAKNIQYF
d_gene: TRBD1; v_gene: TRBV7-2; j_gene: TRBJ1-4; abundance: NA; len: 16; CDR3nt: TGTGCCAGCAGCCCTCAGTGGGGACAGGGGAATGAAAAACTGTTTTTT; CDR3aa: CASSPQWGQGNEKLFF
d_gene: TRBD2; v_gene: TRBV10-3; j_gene: TRBJ2-3; abundance: few; len: 15; CDR3nt: TGTGCCATCAGCCCCACTAGCGGGGTCCCCGATACGCAGTATTTT; CDR3aa: CAISPTSGVPDTQYF
d_gene: TRBD2; v_gene: TRBV2; j_gene: TRBJ2-1; abundance: NA; len: 16; CDR3nt: TGTGCCAGCAGTGGCTTTTCTAGCGGGAGTTTCTATGAGCAGTTCTTC; CDR3aa: CASSGFSSGSFYEQFF
d_gene: NA; v_gene: TRBV20-1; j_gene: TRBJ2-7; abundance: NA; len: 10; CDR3nt: TGCAGTGCTAGGGTTCGGGAGCAGTACTTC; CDR3aa: CSARVREQYF
d_gene: NA; v_gene: TRBV7-3; j_gene: TRBJ1-1; abundance: NA; len: 14; CDR3nt: TGTGCCAGCAGCTTAATCAGGGCCCGAACTGAAGCTTTCTTT; CDR3aa: CASSLIRARTEAFF
d_gene: NA; v_gene: TRBV27; j_gene: TRBJ1-2; abundance: once; len: 13; CDR3nt: TGTGCCAGCAGCCTACAGGGTCGGGGTGGCTACACCTTC; CDR3aa: CASSLQGRGGYTF
d_gene: NA; v_gene: TRBV15; j_gene: TRBJ1-4; abundance: NA; len: 16; CDR3nt: TGTGCCACCAGCAGAGCAAGGGAGGGGATCTATGAAAAACTGTTTTTT; CDR3aa: CATSRAREGIYEKLFF
d_gene: TRBD1; v_gene: TRBV18; j_gene: TRBJ1-1; abundance: NA; len: 15; CDR3nt: TGTGCCAGCTCAACAGGGGTGGACATGAACACTGAAGCTTTCTTT; CDR3aa: CASSTGVDMNTEAFF
d_gene: NA; v_gene: TRBV9; j_gene: TRBJ1-1; abundance: NA; len: 13; CDR3nt: TGTGCCAGCAGCGTCCAGGGTAGTACTGAAGCTTTCTTT; CDR3aa: CASSVQGSTEAFF
d_gene: NA; v_gene: TRBV30; j_gene: TRBJ1-5; abundance: NA; len: 16; CDR3nt: TGTGCCTGGAGTGTAAAGGGGCAGGGGAGCAATCAGCCCCAGCATTTT; CDR3aa: CAWSVKGQGSNQPQHF
d_gene: NA; v_gene: TRBV19; j_gene: TRBJ2-4; abundance: NA; len: 16; CDR3nt: TGTGCCAGTAGTATAAAACAGGGAGGGGCTGCGGACATTCAGTACTTC; CDR3aa: CASSIKQGGAADIQYF
d_gene: NA; v_gene: TRBV29-1; j_gene: TRBJ2-1; abundance: NA; len: 11; CDR3nt: TGCAGCGTTCACAGAAACAATGAGCAGTTCTTC; CDR3aa: CSVHRNNEQFF
d_gene: TRBD1; v_gene: TRBV23-1; j_gene: TRBJ2-6; abundance: NA; len: 19; CDR3nt: TGCGCCAGCAGTCACCGCGGACAGGGTCAGGGGTCCGGGGCCAACGTCCTGACTTTC; CDR3aa: CASSHRGQGQGSGANVLTF
d_gene: NA; v_gene: TRBV2; j_gene: TRBJ1-1; abundance: NA; len: 13; CDR3nt: TGTGCCAGCAGCCTTAGTCCAGGCACTGAAGCTTTCTTT; CDR3aa: CASSLSPGTEAFF
d_gene: NA; v_gene: TRBV10-1; j_gene: TRBJ2-3; abundance: NA; len: 12; CDR3nt: TGCGCCAGCAATACATCGTCCGATACGCAGTATTTT; CDR3aa: CASNTSSDTQYF
d_gene: TRBD1; v_gene: TRBV18; j_gene: TRBJ2-3; abundance: NA; len: 16; CDR3nt: TGTGCCAGCTCACCCCGGACAGGGAGCGGCACAGATACGCAGTATTTT; CDR3aa: CASSPRTGSGTDTQYF
d_gene: NA; v_gene: TRBV27; j_gene: TRBJ1-6; abundance: NA; len: 17; CDR3nt: TGTGCCAGCAGCCCCCCGGGCAGGGCCACCTATAATTCACCCCTCCACTTT; CDR3aa: CASSPPGRATYNSPLHF
d_gene: TRBD2; v_gene: TRBV13; j_gene: TRBJ2-4; abundance: NA; len: 16; CDR3nt: TGTGCCAGCAGCCCCGGGGGAGGGATAGCCAAAAACATTCAGTACTTC; CDR3aa: CASSPGGGIAKNIQYF
d_gene: TRBD2; v_gene: TRBV27; j_gene: TRBJ2-7; abundance: NA; len: 14; CDR3nt: TGTGCCCTAACGGGAGGGGGTCGATGCTACGAGCAGTACTTC; CDR3aa: CALTGGGRCYEQYF
d_gene: TRBD1; v_gene: TRBV9; j_gene: TRBJ1-6; abundance: NA; len: 15; CDR3nt: TGTGCCAGCAACCAGGGACAGCGAGGAAATTCACCCCTCCACTTT; CDR3aa: CASNQGQRGNSPLHF
d_gene: NA; v_gene: TRBV10-3; j_gene: TRBJ1-2; abundance: NA; len: 13; CDR3nt: TGTGCCATCAGTGTTGAGGCCCTGTTTGGCTACACCTTC; CDR3aa: CAISVEALFGYTF
d_gene: NA; v_gene: TRBV28; j_gene: TRBJ1-5; abundance: NA; len: 14; CDR3nt: TGTGCCAGCAGTTTATACAGGGGCAATCAGCCCCAGCATTTT; CDR3aa: CASSLYRGNQPQHF
d_gene: TRBD2; v_gene: TRBV15; j_gene: TRBJ2-4; abundance: NA; len: 18; CDR3nt: TGTGCCACCAAGTTGTTTATGCTAGCGGGAGACCTAGGGGACATTCAGTACTTC; CDR3aa: CATKLFMLAGDLGDIQYF
d_gene: TRBD2; v_gene: TRBV2; j_gene: TRBJ2-7; abundance: NA; len: 16; CDR3nt: TGTGCCAGCAGTCGCCGGACTAGCGGGACCGACTACGAGCAGTACTTC; CDR3aa: CASSRRTSGTDYEQYF
d_gene: TRBD2; v_gene: TRBV5-1; j_gene: TRBJ2-3; abundance: NA; len: 15; CDR3nt: TGCGCCAGCAGCTTGGCGGGACTAGACTCGGATACGCAGTATTTT; CDR3aa: CASSLAGLDSDTQYF
d_gene: TRBD2; v_gene: TRBV4-1; j_gene: TRBJ2-1; abundance: NA; len: 17; CDR3nt: TGCGCCAGCAGCCAAGATCCGGGGGGGACTATTCCCCATGAGCAGTTCTTC; CDR3aa: CASSQDPGGTIPHEQFF
d_gene: NA; v_gene: TRBV10-3; j_gene: TRBJ1-3; abundance: once; len: 14; CDR3nt: TGTGCCACCGGAGGCGCCGGCTCTGGAAACACCATATATTTT; CDR3aa: CATGGAGSGNTIYF
d_gene: NA; v_gene: TRBV5-1; j_gene: TRBJ1-2; abundance: NA; len: 12; CDR3nt: TGCGCCAGCAGCACGGAATTCGGGGGCTACACCTTC; CDR3aa: CASSTEFGGYTF
d_gene: TRBD1; v_gene: TRBV11-1; j_gene: TRBJ2-2; abundance: NA; len: 16; CDR3nt: TGTGCCAGCAGCTGGCGGACAGGGGGCGGCACCGGGGAGCTGTTTTTT; CDR3aa: CASSWRTGGGTGELFF
d_gene: TRBD1; v_gene: TRBV6-4; j_gene: TRBJ2-1; abundance: NA; len: 15; CDR3nt: TGTGCCAGCGGGACAGCCCGGGGTTCCTACAATGAGCAGTTCTTC; CDR3aa: CASGTARGSYNEQFF
d_gene: NA; v_gene: TRBV30; j_gene: TRBJ2-5; abundance: once; len: 16; CDR3nt: TGTGCCTGGATACCAGACCGGAGGGAACGCCAAGAGACCCAGTACTTC; CDR3aa: CAWIPDRRERQETQYF
d_gene: NA; v_gene: TRBV5-6; j_gene: TRBJ2-1; abundance: few; len: 12; CDR3nt: TGTGCCAGCAGCTTGTACCCTATCGAGCAGTTCTTC; CDR3aa: CASSLYPIEQFF